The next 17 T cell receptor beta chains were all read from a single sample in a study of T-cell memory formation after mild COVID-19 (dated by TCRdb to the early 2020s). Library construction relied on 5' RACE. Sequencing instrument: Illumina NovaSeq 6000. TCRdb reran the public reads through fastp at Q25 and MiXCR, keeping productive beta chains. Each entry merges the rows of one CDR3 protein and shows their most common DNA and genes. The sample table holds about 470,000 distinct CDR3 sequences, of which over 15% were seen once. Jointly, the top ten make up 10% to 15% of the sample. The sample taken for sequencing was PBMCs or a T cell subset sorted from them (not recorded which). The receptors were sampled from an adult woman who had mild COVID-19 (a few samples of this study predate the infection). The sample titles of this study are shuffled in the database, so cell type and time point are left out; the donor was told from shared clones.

The CDR3 region has the DNA TGTGCCAGCAGCCAAGGCCCGACTAGCCCAGATACGCAGTATTTT. Translation: CASSQGPTSPDTQYF. The chain combines TRBV3-1 with TRBJ2-3, with 7 bases fitting TRBD2. Germline V CDR1 and CDR2: LGHDT, YNNKEL (reference sequence). The CDR3 runs 15 residues. Trimming at V came to 1 base and at J to 4 bases, leaving 5 bases not matched to a gene.

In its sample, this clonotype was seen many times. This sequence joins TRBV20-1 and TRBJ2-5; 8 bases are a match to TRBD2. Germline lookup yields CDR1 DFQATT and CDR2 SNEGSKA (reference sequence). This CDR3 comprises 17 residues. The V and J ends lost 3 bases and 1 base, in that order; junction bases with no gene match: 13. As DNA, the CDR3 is TGCAGTGCTAGGACCGACGGAATAGCGGGAATCCAAGAGACCCAGTACTTC. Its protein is CSARTDGIAGIQETQYF.

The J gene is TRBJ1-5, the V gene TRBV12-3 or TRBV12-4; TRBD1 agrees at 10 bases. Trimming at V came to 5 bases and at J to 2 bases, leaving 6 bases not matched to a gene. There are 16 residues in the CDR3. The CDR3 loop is CASSPRTGGRNQPQHF. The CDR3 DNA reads TGTGCCAGCAGTCCCCGGACAGGGGGTCGCAATCAGCCCCAGCATTTT.

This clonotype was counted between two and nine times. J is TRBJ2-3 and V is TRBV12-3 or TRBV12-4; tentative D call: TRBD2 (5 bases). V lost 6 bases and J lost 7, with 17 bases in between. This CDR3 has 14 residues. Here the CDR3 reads CASSPQRTRYTQYF. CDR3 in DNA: TGTGCCAGCAGCCCCCAGCGGACTCGCTATACGCAGTATTTT.

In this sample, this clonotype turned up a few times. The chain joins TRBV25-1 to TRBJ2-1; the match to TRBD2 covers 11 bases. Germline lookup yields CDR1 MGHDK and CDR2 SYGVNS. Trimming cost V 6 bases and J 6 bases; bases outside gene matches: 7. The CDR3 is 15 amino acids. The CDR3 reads CASRYTSGGFNEQFF. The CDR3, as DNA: TGTGCCAGCAGATATACTAGCGGGGGCTTCAATGAGCAGTTCTTC.

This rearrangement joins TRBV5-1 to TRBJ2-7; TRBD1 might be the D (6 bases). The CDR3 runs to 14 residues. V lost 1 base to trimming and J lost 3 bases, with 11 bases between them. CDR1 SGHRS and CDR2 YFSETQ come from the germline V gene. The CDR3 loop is CASSLPGDLYEQYF. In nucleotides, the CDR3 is TGCGCCAGCAGCTTGCCAGGGGACCTCTACGAGCAGTACTTC.

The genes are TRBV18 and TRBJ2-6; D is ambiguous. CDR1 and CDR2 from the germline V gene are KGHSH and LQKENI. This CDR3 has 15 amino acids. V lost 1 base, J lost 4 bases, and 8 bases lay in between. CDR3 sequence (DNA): TGTGCCAGCTCACCACTCGGATCCGGGGCCAACGTCCTGACTTTC. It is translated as CASSPLGSGANVLTF.

The CDR3 DNA reads TGTGCCACCAGCAGAGCGGGGAGCTCCTACAATGAGCAGTTCTTC. Amino acids: CATSRAGSSYNEQFF. The chain employs TRBV15 and TRBJ2-1; D might be TRBD2 (5 bases). Trimming shortened V by 1 base and J by 0 bases, and 7 bases separated the two germline ends. This CDR3 is 15 amino acids long. Germline V gene data show CDR1 as LNHNV and CDR2 as YYDKDF (reference sequence).

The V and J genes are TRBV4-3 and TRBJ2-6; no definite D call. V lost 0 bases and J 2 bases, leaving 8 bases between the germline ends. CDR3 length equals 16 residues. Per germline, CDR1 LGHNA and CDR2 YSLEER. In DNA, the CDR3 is TGCGCCAGCAGCCAAGATACCCAGACTGGGGCCAACGTCCTGACTTTC. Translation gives CASSQDTQTGANVLTF.

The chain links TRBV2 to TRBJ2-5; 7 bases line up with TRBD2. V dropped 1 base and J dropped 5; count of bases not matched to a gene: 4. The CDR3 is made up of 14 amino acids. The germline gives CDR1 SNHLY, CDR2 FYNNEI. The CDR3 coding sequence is TGTGCCAGCAGTGAAGGCCTAGCGGTGGAGACCCAGTACTTC. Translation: CASSEGLAVETQYF. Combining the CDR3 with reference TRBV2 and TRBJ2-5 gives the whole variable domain EPEVTQTPSHQVTQMGQEVILRCVPISNHLYFYWYRQILGQKVEFLVSFYNNEISEKSEIFDDQFSVERPDGSNFTLKIRSTKLEDSAMYFCASSEGLAVETQYFGPGTRLLVL.

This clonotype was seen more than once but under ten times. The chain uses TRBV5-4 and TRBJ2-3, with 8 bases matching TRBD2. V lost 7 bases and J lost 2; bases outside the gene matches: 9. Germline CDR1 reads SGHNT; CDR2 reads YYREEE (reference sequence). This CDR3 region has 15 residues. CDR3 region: CASASGRADTDTQYF. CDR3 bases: TGTGCCAGCGCAAGCGGGAGAGCGGACACAGATACGCAGTATTTT. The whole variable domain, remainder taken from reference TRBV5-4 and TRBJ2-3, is ETGVTQSPTHLIKTRGQQVTLRCSSQSGHNTVSWYQQALGQGPQFIFQYYREEENGRGNFPPRFSGLQFPNYSSELNVNALELDDSALYLCASASGRADTDTQYFGPGTRLTVL.

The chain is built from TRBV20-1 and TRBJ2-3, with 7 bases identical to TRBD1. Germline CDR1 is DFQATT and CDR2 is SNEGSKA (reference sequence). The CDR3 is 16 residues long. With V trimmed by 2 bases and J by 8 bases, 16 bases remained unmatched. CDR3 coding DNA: TGCAGTGCTAGACCTCTAACAGGGGACGATTTTGGTACGCAGTATTTT. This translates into CSARPLTGDDFGTQYF.

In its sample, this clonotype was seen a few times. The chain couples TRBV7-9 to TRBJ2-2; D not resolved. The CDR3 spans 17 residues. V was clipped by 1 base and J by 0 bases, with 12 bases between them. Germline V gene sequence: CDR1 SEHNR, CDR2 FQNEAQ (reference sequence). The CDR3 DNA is TGTGCCAGCAGCTTAGTTTCTGGTCCCGCGAACACCGGGGAGCTGTTTTTT. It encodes CASSLVSGPANTGELFF.

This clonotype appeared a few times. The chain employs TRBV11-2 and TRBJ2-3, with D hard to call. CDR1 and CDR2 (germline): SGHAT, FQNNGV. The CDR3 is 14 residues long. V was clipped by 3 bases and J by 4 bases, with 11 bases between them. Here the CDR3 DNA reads TGTGCCAGCAGCTTCTCTGTTGAGGCAGATACGCAGTATTTT. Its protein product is CASSFSVEADTQYF.

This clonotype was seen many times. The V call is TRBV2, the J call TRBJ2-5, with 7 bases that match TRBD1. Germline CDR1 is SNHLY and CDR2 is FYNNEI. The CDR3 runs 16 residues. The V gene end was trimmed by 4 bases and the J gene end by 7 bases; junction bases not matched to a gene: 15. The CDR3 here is CASSGALTGAGRTQYF. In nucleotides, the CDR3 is TGTGCCAGCAGTGGGGCCCTCACAGGGGCAGGACGGACCCAGTACTTC.

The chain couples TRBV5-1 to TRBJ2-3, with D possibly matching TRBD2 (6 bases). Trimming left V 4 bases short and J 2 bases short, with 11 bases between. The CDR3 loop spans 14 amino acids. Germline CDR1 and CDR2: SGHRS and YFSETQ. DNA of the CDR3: TGCGCCAGCAGCACGGGACTGACCACAGATACGCAGTATTTT. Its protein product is CASSTGLTTDTQYF.

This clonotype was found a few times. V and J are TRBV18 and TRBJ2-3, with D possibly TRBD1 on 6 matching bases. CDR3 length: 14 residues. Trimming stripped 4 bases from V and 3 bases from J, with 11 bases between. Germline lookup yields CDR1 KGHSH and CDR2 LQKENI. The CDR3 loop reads CASSLKTGTDTQYF. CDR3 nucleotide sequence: TGTGCCAGCTCACTAAAAACAGGGACAGATACGCAGTATTTT. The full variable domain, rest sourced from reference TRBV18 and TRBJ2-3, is NAGVMQNPRHLVRRRGQEARLRCSPMKGHSHVYWYRQLPEEGLKFMVYLQKENIIDESGMPKERFSAEFPKEGPSILRIQQVVRGDSAAYFCASSLKTGTDTQYFGPGTRLTVL.